This T cell receptor beta chain was documented in a study of shared clonotypes between healthy human individuals. Only CD45RO-negative cells positively selected for CCR7 counted as naive CD8 cells, so terminally differentiated effector memory CD45RA+ cells were excluded. Donors, healthy HIV-negative adults, lacked recent acute infections or vaccinations. TCRdb's table, derived via immunoSEQ multiplex PCR, lists solely in-frame clones and lacks some. The sample holds around 2.1 million clones; about 93% are singletons and the top ten take more than 1.5%. The CDR3 length is 12 residues. V was shortened by 5 bases and J by 1 base, with 8 bases between the two germline ends. Germline V gene data show CDR1 as SQVTM and CDR2 as ANQGSEA.

This rearrangement joins TRBV29-1 to TRBJ1-1, with D uncertain. The TCR sequence derives from a young man in good health. Some clones in this sample may be carry-over from other donors' samples. Sequencing input: naive CD8+ T cells from PBMCs. The CDR3 spells CSVLAQNTEAFF. CDR3 sequence (DNA): TGCAGCGTTCTAGCACAGAACACTGAAGCTTTCTTT.